Listed below are T cell receptor beta chains from one sample, sequenced in a study of vaccination and CD4 T cells after COVID-19. MiXCR, applied by TCRdb to the PCR reads, yields one record per CDR3 protein. The repertoire consists of roughly 13,000 distinct CDR3 sequences, with 55% to 65% occurring once and the leading ten covering roughly 14%. These TCRs' antigens remain unknown. Sequencing input: CD4+ T cells from blood, cultured in vitro. The receptors were sampled from a human donor who had recovered from COVID-19. Both conserved end residues are part of each CDR3. Each record gives: D gene, clone size, J gene, V gene, CDR3 protein, CDR3 DNA. The D gene is left open where the match is weak. Expanded clones are given a class, and other clones once, few, many or no size at all.

TRBD2,few,TRBJ2-5,TRBV24-1,CATSKLAGGKETQYF,TGTGCCACCAGTAAACTAGCGGGAGGTAAAGAGACCCAGTACTTC
.,few,TRBJ2-4,TRBV20-1,CSGSGIDKNIQYF,TGCAGTGGTAGTGGGATTGACAAAAACATTCAGTACTTC
TRBD1,.,TRBJ2-5,TRBV5-6,CASSFWTGGGETQYF,TGTGCCAGCAGCTTCTGGACAGGGGGGGGAGAGACCCAGTACTTC
TRBD1,.,TRBJ1-1,TRBV28,CASSLSGRGGWNTEAFF,TGTGCCAGCAGTTTAAGCGGGCGAGGGGGCTGGAACACTGAAGCTTTCTTT
.,.,TRBJ1-2,TRBV4-1,CASSQAAGQAIYGYTF,TGCGCCAGCAGCCAAGCAGCGGGACAAGCGATCTATGGCTACACCTTC
.,few,TRBJ1-5,TRBV28,CASSFGATLGGAHGNQPQHF,TGTGCCAGCAGTTTCGGGGCTACCCTCGGGGGGGCGCACGGCAATCAGCCCCAGCATTTT
.,.,TRBJ1-2,TRBV10-3,CAISDVTEDGYTF,TGTGCCATCAGTGATGTGACGGAGGATGGCTACACCTTC
.,.,TRBJ2-5,TRBV11-2,CASSFLVQETQYF,TGTGCCAGCAGCTTTCTGGTTCAAGAGACCCAGTACTTC
.,.,TRBJ2-2,TRBV5-1,CASSLDNTGELFF,TGCGCCAGCAGCTTGGACAACACCGGGGAGCTGTTTTTT
TRBD1,few,TRBJ1-2,TRBV10-3,CAISDLDRSYGYTF,TGTGCCATCAGTGACTTGGACAGGAGCTATGGCTACACCTTC
.,.,TRBJ1-2,TRBV7-9,CASSFMYGYTF,TGTGCCAGCAGCTTCATGTATGGCTACACCTTC
.,few,TRBJ1-6,TRBV7-3,CASSLTSNSNSPLHF,TGTGCCAGCAGCTTAACGAGCAACAGTAATTCACCCCTCCACTTT
TRBD1,.,TRBJ2-7,TRBV7-9,CASSNRDSSYEQYF,TGTGCCAGCAGCAACAGGGACAGTTCCTACGAGCAGTACTTC
TRBD2,.,TRBJ2-2,TRBV7-3,CASSLSASGTTGELFF,TGTGCCAGCAGCTTAAGTGCTAGCGGGACAACCGGGGAGCTGTTTTTT
.,few,TRBJ1-5,TRBV7-9,CASSLVSGTRAIYQPQHF,TGTGCCAGCAGCTTAGTTTCGGGGACCCGGGCAATCTACCAGCCCCAGCATTTT
.,.,TRBJ2-1,TRBV5-4,CAASRGNSYNEQFF,TGTGCCGCATCCCGCGGGAACTCCTACAATGAGCAGTTCTTC
.,.,TRBJ1-5,TRBV7-2,CASSPQKGSNQPQHF,TGTGCCAGCAGCCCCCAGAAAGGGAGCAATCAGCCCCAGCATTTT
TRBD1,few,TRBJ2-3,TRBV20-1,CSAGVGQVSLTDTQYF,TGCAGTGCTGGGGTCGGACAGGTGTCACTCACAGATACGCAGTATTTT
TRBD1,.,TRBJ2-2,TRBV15,CATRERGRDTGELFF,TGTGCCACCAGGGAAAGGGGGCGGGACACCGGGGAGCTGTTTTTT
.,medium-sized,TRBJ2-7,TRBV9,CASSVVGTGEQYF,TGTGCCAGCAGCGTAGTAGGAACGGGCGAGCAGTACTTC
.,few,TRBJ1-2,TRBV2,CASKTLQVSYGYTF,TGTGCCAGCAAAACGCTACAGGTTAGCTATGGCTACACCTTC
.,.,TRBJ2-5,TRBV19,CASSMRGTETQYF,TGTGCCAGTAGTATGAGGGGGACCGAGACCCAGTACTTC
.,few,TRBJ2-2,TRBV20-1,CSARQVGTGELFF,TGCAGTGCTAGACAAGTCGGCACCGGGGAGCTGTTTTTT
.,.,TRBJ1-2,TRBV20-1,CSARGGGTVDGYTF,TGCAGTGCTAGAGGTGGCGGGACGGTAGATGGCTACACCTTC
.,.,TRBJ1-5,TRBV11-2,CASSLSGANQPQHF,TGTGCCAGCAGCTTATCGGGGGCTAATCAGCCCCAGCATTTT
.,.,TRBJ1-5,TRBV6-5,CASSSRLALLSNQPQHF,TGTGCCAGCAGTTCTCGACTCGCTCTTCTTAGCAATCAGCCCCAGCATTTT
.,.,TRBJ1-2,TRBV28,CASTRAGGAFSYTF,TGTGCCAGCACCCGAGCGGGGGGCGCTTTTAGCTACACCTTC
.,once,TRBJ1-5,TRBV2,CASSEGSQPQHF,TGTGCCAGCAGTGAAGGCAGTCAGCCCCAGCATTTT
.,.,TRBJ1-3,TRBV5-4,CASSLNGIGENTIYF,TGTGCCAGCAGCTTGAACGGGATAGGAGAAAACACCATATATTTT
TRBD1,.,TRBJ2-5,TRBV20-1,CSATSRRDRGGPRDSQYF,TGCAGTGCTACATCCCGCCGGGACAGGGGAGGTCCAAGAGACTCCCAGTACTTC
TRBD1,.,TRBJ2-2,TRBV24-1,CATSDPGTGATGELFF,TGTGCCACCAGTGACCCCGGGACAGGGGCCACCGGGGAGCTGTTTTTT